These 22 T cell receptor beta chains were sequenced from one sample in a study of T cells in localized non-small cell lung cancer. Data came from immunoSEQ multiplex PCR; TCRdb stores just in-frame clones and leaves some out. The data show 15,000 to 20,000 clones, with 82% seen just once and less than 40% held by the top ten. Sequenced here: peripheral blood, sampled before any cancer treatment. The receptors come from an older male donor with stage I lung adenocarcinoma.

This clone was seen once. This chain uses TRBV2 with TRBJ1-4, with a possible D match to TRBD1 (6 bases). Trimming cost V 6 bases and J 4 bases, with 12 bases left between them. CDR1 SNHLY and CDR2 FYNNEI come from the germline V gene. The CDR3 covers 14 residues. The CDR3 here is CASRAEGGNEKLFF. The CDR3 DNA is TGTGCCAGCAGGGCCGAGGGGGGTAATGAAAAACTGTTTTTT.

V gene TRBV2 combines with J gene TRBJ1-5; D possibly corresponds to TRBD1 (6 bases). CDR1 is SNHLY, CDR2 FYNNEI, per germline. The V end was cut by 6 bases, the J end by 9 bases, with 15 bases between. This CDR3 is 13 amino acids long. The CDR3 loop is CASRVRGGGPQHF. In DNA form, the CDR3 reads TGTGCCAGCAGGGTCAGGGGTGGGGGGCCCCAGCATTTT.

This clone is a singleton in its sample. The chain has TRBV11-2 and TRBJ2-7, with D perhaps matching TRBD1 (5 bases). This CDR3 region has 15 residues. Trimming removed 0 bases from V and 6 bases from J, with 15 bases in between. Germline V lookup: CDR1 SGHAT, CDR2 FQNNGV. The CDR3 nucleotides are TGTGCCAGCAGCTTAGATCTCGGCAGGGTAGGCGAGCAGTACTTC. Amino acid sequence: CASSLDLGRVGEQYF. Based on the CDR3 plus reference TRBV11-2 and TRBJ2-7, the full variable domain is EAGVAQSPRYKIIEKRQSVAFWCNPISGHATLYWYQQILGQGPKLLIQFQNNGVVDDSQLPKDRFSAERLKGVDSTLKIQPAKLEDSAVYLCASSLDLGRVGEQYFGPGTRLTVT.

V usage is TRBV18 and J usage is TRBJ2-1, with D perhaps matching TRBD2 (5 bases). Germline values: CDR1 KGHSH, CDR2 LQKENI. The CDR3 runs 15 residues. V was clipped by 1 base and J by 3 bases, with 10 bases between them. This CDR3 is CASSPQGGYYNEQFF. In nucleotides, the CDR3 is TGTGCCAGCTCACCACAGGGCGGGTACTACAATGAGCAGTTCTTC.

The chain has TRBV11-3 and TRBJ2-5; D is possibly TRBD1 (5 bases). CDR1 is SGHNT and CDR2 is YENEEA in the germline V gene. The ends were cut back, 4 bases at V and 4 bases at J, with 10 bases in the middle. CDR3 length equals 13 residues. CDR3 coding DNA: TGTGCCAGCAGCTATAAGGGGCGAGAGACCCAGTACTTC. Residues: CASSYKGRETQYF.

The gene calls are TRBV5-5 and TRBJ2-3; D unresolved. The CDR3 has 14 residues. From germline, CDR1 is SGHKS and CDR2 YYEKEE (reference sequence). Deletions cut 2 bases from V and 0 bases from J, with 7 bases between. The CDR3 sequence is CASSFLPSTDTQYF. The CDR3 coding sequence is TGTGCCAGCAGCTTTTTGCCTAGCACAGATACGCAGTATTTT.

This clone was found a few times. The chain employs TRBV2 and TRBJ1-6, with 7 bases identical to TRBD1. This CDR3 region has 14 residues. V shed 3 bases, J shed 7 bases, and the junction held 3 bases outside the gene matches. Germline CDR1 reads SNHLY; CDR2 reads FYNNEI. CDR3 residues: CASSDIQGNSPLHF. In DNA, the CDR3 is TGTGCCAGCAGTGATATACAGGGGAATTCACCCCTCCACTTT.

This clone is labeled medium-sized. V and J are TRBV5-1 and TRBJ1-6, with D uncertain. V was cut by 0 bases and J by 6 bases, with 10 bases left in between. Germline CDR1 and CDR2: SGHRS and YFSETQ. The CDR3 has 15 residues. CDR3 residues: CASSLASLGNSPLHF. DNA for the CDR3: TGCGCCAGCAGCTTGGCCAGTCTGGGTAATTCACCCCTCCACTTT.

V gene TRBV19 combines with J gene TRBJ1-5; unclear D gene. The V gene's germline CDR1 is LNHDA and CDR2 SQIVND (reference sequence). The CDR3 has 17 residues. The V gene lost 1 base and the J gene lost 5 bases, with 18 bases spanning the gap. CDR3 nucleotides: TGTGCCAGTAGTATAGGGTTAGGCAGCAGTGGCGATCAGCCCCAGCATTTT. Amino acid sequence: CASSIGLGSSGDQPQHF.

The chain recombines TRBV5-8 with TRBJ1-2; 8 nucleotides agree with TRBD1. Germline CDR1 is SGHTS and CDR2 is YDEGEE. This CDR3 has 14 amino acids. Trimming removed 3 bases from V and 4 bases from J; junction bases left unmatched: 5. CDR3 bases: TGTGCCAGCAGCTCGGACAGGGCGGCCTATGGCTACACCTTC. Amino acids: CASSSDRAAYGYTF.

CDR3 sequence reads: CASSQEVWDEQYF. The CDR3 DNA reads TGCGCCAGCAGCCAAGAAGTATGGGACGAGCAGTACTTC. The chain carries TRBV4-1 and TRBJ2-7; no firm D call. V was cut by 0 bases and J by 5 bases, with 8 bases left in between. Per germline, CDR1 MGHRA and CDR2 YSYEKL. The CDR3 is 13 amino acids.

This clone came up once. J is TRBJ2-5 and V is TRBV7-9, with TRBD2 matching 14 bases. Germline CDR1 is SEHNR and CDR2 is FQNEAQ (reference sequence). The V gene end was trimmed by 5 bases and the J gene end by 4 bases; junction bases not matched to a gene: 6. The CDR3 totals 16 residues. The DNA for the CDR3 is TGTGCCAGCAGCCCCAGACTAGCGGGGGGGCCAGAGACCCAGTACTTC. Translation gives CASSPRLAGGPETQYF.

The chain is built from TRBV19 and TRBJ1-1; 7 nucleotides line up with TRBD1. Germline lookup yields CDR1 LNHDA and CDR2 SQIVND (reference sequence). This CDR3 spans 13 amino acids. V gave up 6 bases and J gave up 5 bases; unmatched junction bases: 6. The DNA for the CDR3 is TGTGCCAGTAGCGCAGGGGGGGTTACTGAAGCTTTCTTT. It translates to CASSAGGVTEAFF.

The CDR3 nucleotides read TGCGCCAGCAGCCAAGATCGGGTGGGGACTAGCTCCTACGAGCAGTACTTC. It translates to CASSQDRVGTSSYEQYF. The V call is TRBV4-1, the J call TRBJ2-7; 8 bases are a match to TRBD2. Germline CDR1 reads MGHRA; CDR2 reads YSYEKL. The CDR3 extends over 17 amino acids. Trimming removed 0 bases from V and 0 bases from J; junction bases left unmatched: 7.

This clone was observed a handful of times. The chain couples TRBV5-1 to TRBJ2-3, with TRBD2 matching over 10 bases. Germline CDR1 SGHRS, CDR2 YFSETQ. This CDR3 region has 15 residues. The junction had 5 bases not matched to a gene; V was cut back by 1 base and J by 6 bases. CDR3 region: CASSLTGTSEDTQYF. CDR3 nucleotides: TGCGCCAGCAGCTTGACCGGGACTAGCGAGGATACGCAGTATTTT.

This clone was found once. The chain couples TRBV4-3 to TRBJ1-5; D not certain. Trimming took 0 bases from V and 4 from J, leaving 4 bases between them. This CDR3 is 13 amino acids long. Germline V gene lookup returns CDR1 LGHNA and CDR2 YSLEER. The CDR3 region has the DNA TGCGCCAGCAGCCAAGATTTGAATCAGCCCCAGCATTTT. The encoded protein is CASSQDLNQPQHF.

The chain joins TRBV7-9 to TRBJ1-5, with 7 bases fitting TRBD1. CDR3 length equals 15 residues. V gave up 5 bases and J gave up 0 bases; unmatched junction bases: 4. The germline V gene encodes CDR1 SEHNR and CDR2 FQNEAQ (reference sequence). The CDR3 DNA follows: TGTGCCAGCAGCCCGGGACAGTTTAGCAATCAGCCCCAGCATTTT. It codes for CASSPGQFSNQPQHF.

The chain combines TRBV15 with TRBJ1-3, with 8 bases matching TRBD1. CDR1 is LNHNV, CDR2 YYDKDF, per germline (reference sequence). This CDR3 spans 17 amino acids. Unmatched junction bases numbered 9, after V lost 5 bases and J lost 0 bases. In DNA, the CDR3 is TGTGCCACCAGCGCAGGACAGGGCCTATACTCTGGAAACACCATATATTTT. Translated, it gives CATSAGQGLYSGNTIYF.

This chain links TRBV18 with TRBJ2-7; weak D call: TRBD2 (6 bases). CDR1 is KGHSH and CDR2 is LQKENI in the germline V gene. With 4 bases removed from V and 0 bases from J, the gap between germline ends came to 13 bases. The CDR3 has 15 amino acids. This chain's CDR3 is CASSLSPGDSYEQYF. The CDR3 coding sequence is TGTGCCAGCTCACTATCCCCGGGAGACTCCTACGAGCAGTACTTC.

The rearrangement joins TRBV27 to TRBJ1-5; D is undetermined. The V end lost 5 bases, the J end lost 2 bases, and 10 bases lay between the germline ends. The CDR3 is 14 amino acids. Germline V gene lookup returns CDR1 MNHEY and CDR2 SMNVEV (reference sequence). The CDR3 bases are TGTGCCAGCAGTCTTCTCGGCGGCAATCAGCCCCAGCATTTT. It encodes CASSLLGGNQPQHF.

The chain has TRBV5-1 and TRBJ2-1; 11 nucleotides line up with TRBD2. CDR3 size: 15 residues. V dropped 5 bases and J dropped 7; count of bases not matched to a gene: 8. Germline loops: CDR1 SGHRS, CDR2 YFSETQ. The CDR3 is CASSQMTSGINEQFF. In nucleotides, the CDR3 is TGCGCCAGCAGTCAGATGACTAGCGGGATAAATGAGCAGTTCTTC. The full variable domain, completed using reference TRBV5-1 and TRBJ2-1, is KAGVTQTPRYLIKTRGQQVTLSCSPISGHRSVSWYQQTPGQGLQFLFEYFSETQRNKGNFPGRFSGRQFSNSRSEMNVSTLELGDSALYLCASSQMTSGINEQFFGPGTRLTVL.

This clone was seen more than once but under ten times. The gene calls are TRBV18 and TRBJ2-2; TRBD2 matches 10 bases. With V trimmed by 1 base and J by 4 bases, 3 bases remained unmatched. The germline V gene has CDR1 KGHSH and CDR2 LQKENI. This CDR3 spans 16 amino acids. The CDR3 protein is CASSPLAGGSTGELFF. For the CDR3, the DNA is TGTGCCAGCTCACCACTAGCGGGAGGATCCACCGGGGAGCTGTTTTTT.